The clone carrying this TCR beta chain occurred a few times. Its antigen is as yet unknown. The CDR3 spans 11 residues. Germline CDR1 reads SQVTM; CDR2 reads ANQGSEA. V was trimmed by 3 bases and J by 4 bases, leaving 6 bases between them. After template switching added a universal primer site, the resulting cDNA carried unique molecular identifiers. TCRdb processed the 5' RACE reads anew with MiXCR; each CDR3 protein has one entry. The data hold some 590,000 distinct CDR3 sequences, with over 8.5% observed a single time. The data derive from a study of identical twins. General study points: Carriage of fewer insertions was seen in abundant cord blood beta clonotypes, whereas memory repertoires showed none. In zero-insertion analyses, partial confounding could arise from invariant MAIT and iNKT cells.

These data are also associated with another study on yellow fever vaccine responses in identical twins.

Sample: PBMCs. The sequence derives from a woman between 18 and 29 years old in good health. This chain links TRBV29-1 with TRBJ2-5, with D possibly TRBD2 on 5 matching bases. The CDR3 protein is CSVEAGETQYF. The CDR3 nucleotides are TGCAGCGTTGAGGCGGGAGAGACCCAGTACTTC.